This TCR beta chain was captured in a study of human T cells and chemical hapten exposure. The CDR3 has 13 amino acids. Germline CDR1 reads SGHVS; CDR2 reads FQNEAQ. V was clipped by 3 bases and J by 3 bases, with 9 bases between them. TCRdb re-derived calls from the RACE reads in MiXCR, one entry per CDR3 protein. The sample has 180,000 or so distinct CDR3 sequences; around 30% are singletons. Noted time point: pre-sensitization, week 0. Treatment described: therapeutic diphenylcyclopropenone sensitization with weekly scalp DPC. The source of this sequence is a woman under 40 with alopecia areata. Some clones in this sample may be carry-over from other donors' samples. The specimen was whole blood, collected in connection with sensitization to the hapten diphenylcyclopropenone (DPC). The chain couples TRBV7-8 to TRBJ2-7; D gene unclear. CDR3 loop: CASSFPGYYEQYF. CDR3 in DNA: TGTGCCAGCAGCTTCCCCGGATACTACGAGCAGTACTTC.